The next 17 T cell receptor beta chains were all read from a single sample in a study of blood T cell repertoires in COVID-19. This table comes from immunoSEQ multiplex PCR, and its TCRdb copy is limited to in-frame clones, with some not included. The repertoire holds roughly 78,000 clones, around 90% seen once, with approximately 28% in the top ten. Source material: peripheral blood. These TCRs come from a man aged 45-65 years with acute or convalescent COVID-19.

This chain uses TRBV19 with TRBJ2-7; TRBD2 agrees at 8 bases. J gave up 5 bases and V 8 bases, and 14 bases lay outside the gene matches. This CDR3 is built from 15 residues. Germline values: CDR1 LNHDA, CDR2 SQIVND (reference sequence). CDR3 coding DNA: TGTGCCAGTCAACCCCGGGACCGGGAGGGGCACGAGCAGTACTTC. Its translation: CASQPRDREGHEQYF.

The chain has TRBV6-5 and TRBJ1-2; D may be TRBD1 (5 bases). The CDR3 length is 13 residues. Per the germline V gene, CDR1 is MNHEY and CDR2 is SVGAGI. With 4 bases removed from V and 5 bases from J, the gap between germline ends came to 11 bases. The CDR3 spells CASSSQRQYGYTF. CDR3 nucleotide sequence: TGTGCCAGCAGTTCACAGAGACAGTATGGCTACACCTTC.

The genes are TRBV5-1 and TRBJ1-4; 8 bases line up with TRBD1. Germline V gene sequence: CDR1 SGHRS, CDR2 YFSETQ. The CDR3 has 15 amino acids. V gave up 4 bases and J gave up 4 bases; unmatched junction bases: 6. The CDR3 here is CASSGQGAINEKLFF. As DNA, the CDR3 is TGCGCCAGCAGCGGGCAGGGGGCCATTAATGAAAAACTGTTTTTT.

The chain is built from TRBV11-2 and TRBJ1-1; 7 bases are shared with TRBD1. Germline-derived CDR1 and CDR2 are SGHAT and FQNNGV. The CDR3 is made up of 16 amino acids. The junction had 4 bases not matched to a gene; V was cut back by 0 bases and J by 0 bases. The CDR3 DNA is TGTGCCAGCAGCTTAGAGACAGGGACGGTGAACACTGAAGCTTTCTTT. Protein product: CASSLETGTVNTEAFF.

The chain carries TRBV7-9 and TRBJ1-1, with D unclear. Between the trimmed V and J ends, which lost 1 base and 5 bases, there was a span of 11 bases. Looked up from germline, CDR1 is SEHNR and CDR2 is FQNEAQ (reference sequence). The CDR3 has 14 residues. CDR3 bases: TGTGCCAGCAGCTTAGAGGGAGGTGGGACTGAAGCTTTCTTT. Encoded protein: CASSLEGGGTEAFF. Combining the CDR3 with reference TRBV7-9 and TRBJ1-1 gives the whole variable domain DTGVSQNPRHKITKRGQNVTFRCDPISEHNRLYWYRQTLGQGPEFLTYFQNEAQLEKSRLLSDRFSAERPKGSFSTLEIQRTEQGDSAMYLCASSLEGGGTEAFFGQGTRLTVV.

The chain uses TRBV4-2 and TRBJ2-3; 8 bases match TRBD1. Germline assignment: CDR1 LGHNA and CDR2 YNFKEQ. With V trimmed by 3 bases and J by 3 bases, 5 bases remained unmatched. The CDR3 consists of 15 residues. The CDR3 loop is CASSQRTGLTDTQYF. DNA for the CDR3: TGTGCCAGCAGCCAGAGGACAGGGTTGACAGATACGCAGTATTTT.

The chain has TRBV27 and TRBJ2-5, with 7 bases fitting TRBD1. The CDR3 length is 14 residues. Germline assignment: CDR1 MNHEY and CDR2 SMNVEV (reference sequence). V lost 4 bases and J lost 5; bases outside the gene matches: 7. In DNA form, the CDR3 reads TGTGCCAGCAGTTCGACAGGGTTAATGGAGACCCAGTACTTC. The encoded protein is CASSSTGLMETQYF.

The CDR3 DNA reads TGTGCCAGCAGTTTAGCCGGGAATCAGCCCCAGCATTTT. This codes for CASSLAGNQPQHF. The V gene is TRBV28, the J gene TRBJ1-5, with D uncertain. This CDR3 contains 13 residues. Germline assignment: CDR1 MDHEN and CDR2 SYDVKM. Trimming took off 2 bases at V and 4 bases at J, with 6 bases between the two ends.

This clone has a single count. The CDR3 here is CASSPHPYNSPLHF. The CDR3 DNA follows: TGCGCCAGCAGCCCACACCCGTATAATTCACCCCTCCACTTT. The chain uses TRBV4-1 and TRBJ1-6; D is uncertain. V lost 4 bases, J lost 4 bases, and 8 bases lay in between. The CDR3 length is 14 residues. CDR1 is MGHRA, CDR2 YSYEKL, per germline.

The chain combines TRBV12-3 or TRBV12-4 with TRBJ1-2; no reliable D call. Trimming stripped 4 bases from V and 3 bases from J, with 9 bases between. The CDR3 totals 13 residues. CDR3 coding DNA: TGTGCCAGCAGTTCCAGGCGCGACTATGGCTACACCTTC. Translating it yields CASSSRRDYGYTF.

V and J are TRBV9 and TRBJ2-7; 8 nucleotides line up with TRBD1. The CDR3 spans 18 residues. The V gene end was trimmed by 3 bases and the J gene end by 0 bases; junction bases not matched to a gene: 14. Germline CDR1 is SGDLS and CDR2 is YYNGEE. The CDR3 is CASSGTTDGTGDSYEQYF. CDR3 nucleotide sequence: TGTGCCAGCAGCGGAACCACCGACGGGACAGGAGACTCCTACGAGCAGTACTTC. Full variable domain (remainder filled in from reference TRBV9 and TRBJ2-7): DSGVTQTPKHLITATGQRVTLRCSPRSGDLSVYWYQQSLDQGLQFLIQYYNGEERAKGNILERFSAQQFPDLHSELNLSSLELGDSALYFCASSGTTDGTGDSYEQYFGPGTRLTVT.

The chain uses TRBV27 and TRBJ2-7; TRBD2 might be the D (5 bases). Per germline, CDR1 MNHEY and CDR2 SMNVEV (reference sequence). This CDR3 is 18 amino acids long. V was pared by 1 base and J by 1 base, with 20 bases between. The CDR3 sequence is CASSLLLQLERQSYEQYF. The CDR3, as DNA: TGTGCCAGCAGTTTATTGCTCCAACTAGAGCGCCAATCCTACGAGCAGTACTTC.

V is TRBV27 and J is TRBJ1-3, with 11 bases identical to TRBD1. The CDR3 is 15 residues long. Looked up from germline, CDR1 is MNHEY and CDR2 is SMNVEV (reference sequence). Trimming cost V 3 bases and J 8 bases; bases outside gene matches: 6. The CDR3 here is CASSFPGTGGDTIYF. The CDR3 bases are TGTGCCAGCAGTTTTCCCGGGACAGGGGGTGACACCATATATTTT.

The chain uses TRBV5-1 and TRBJ2-1, with 9 bases lining up with TRBD1. The CDR3 contains 15 residues. Germline CDR1 SGHRS, CDR2 YFSETQ. Trimming at V came to 4 bases and at J to 12 bases, leaving 14 bases not matched to a gene. CDR3 DNA: TGCGCCAGCAGCGCACCGGGACAGGGTTTAATGTCGCAGTTCTTC. It yields the protein CASSAPGQGLMSQFF.

Regarding this clone: Other DNA sequences in the same sample also yield this CDR3. This chain connects TRBV12-3 or TRBV12-4 to TRBJ2-5; D call uncertain. The ends were cut back, 1 base at V and 2 bases at J, with 5 bases in the middle. CDR3 size: 13 residues. CDR3 coding DNA: TGTGCCAGCAGTTTAGGAGGACAAGAGACCCAGTACTTC. This sequence encodes CASSLGGQETQYF.

V usage is TRBV12-3 or TRBV12-4 and J usage is TRBJ1-4; 8 bases agree with TRBD1. The CDR3 consists of 12 residues. After removal of 8 bases from V and 8 bases from J, the junction contained 4 bases not matched to a gene. CDR3 protein: CASGQGREKLFF. The CDR3, as DNA: TGTGCCAGCGGACAGGGTCGGGAAAAACTGTTTTTT.

V is TRBV18 and J is TRBJ2-2; TRBD1 agrees at 9 bases. The germline V gene encodes CDR1 KGHSH and CDR2 LQKENI. V lost 3 bases and J lost 4; bases outside the gene matches: 6. The CDR3 totals 16 residues. The CDR3 is CASSPRTGAATGELFF. CDR3 in DNA: TGTGCCAGCTCACCCCGGACAGGGGCGGCCACCGGGGAGCTGTTTTTT.